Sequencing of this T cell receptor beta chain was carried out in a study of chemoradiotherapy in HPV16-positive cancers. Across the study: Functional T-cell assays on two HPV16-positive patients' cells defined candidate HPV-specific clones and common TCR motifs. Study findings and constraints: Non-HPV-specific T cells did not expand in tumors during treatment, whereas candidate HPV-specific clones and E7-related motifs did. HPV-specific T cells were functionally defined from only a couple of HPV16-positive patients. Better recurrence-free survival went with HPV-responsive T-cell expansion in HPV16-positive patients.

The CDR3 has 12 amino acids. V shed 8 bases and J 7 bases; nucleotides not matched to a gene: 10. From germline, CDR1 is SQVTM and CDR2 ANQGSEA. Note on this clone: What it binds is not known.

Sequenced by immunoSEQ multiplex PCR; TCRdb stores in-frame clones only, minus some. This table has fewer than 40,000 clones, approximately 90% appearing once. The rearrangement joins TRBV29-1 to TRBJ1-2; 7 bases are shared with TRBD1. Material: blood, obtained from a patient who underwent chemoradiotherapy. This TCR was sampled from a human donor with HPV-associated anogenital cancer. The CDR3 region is CSTPDRTGGYTF. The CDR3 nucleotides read TGCAGCACCCCGGACAGGACTGGTGGCTACACCTTC.